This T cell receptor beta chain was sequenced for a study of chemoradiotherapy in HPV16-positive cancers. Measured with immunoSEQ multiplex PCR; TCRdb has only the in-frame clones, and not every one. The sample has about 68,000 clones, 88% seen once. About this clone: Its antigen is unidentified.

The germline CDR1 and CDR2 sequences are SGDLS and YYNGEE. V was pared by 4 bases and J by 6 bases, with 19 bases of the junction left unmatched. The CDR3 has 18 amino acids. General observations from the study: Candidate HPV-specific clones and E7-related TCR motifs grew in tumor during treatment. The functional HPV-specific definition rests on just two HPV16-positive patients. Better recurrence-free survival went with HPV-responsive T-cell expansion in HPV16-positive patients.

Sequencing was performed on blood, taken from a patient who underwent chemoradiotherapy. The chain combines TRBV9 with TRBJ2-5; 9 bases line up with TRBD2. The source of this sequence is a human donor with HPV-associated anogenital cancer. In DNA form, the CDR3 reads TGTGCCAGCAGCCCCACTCGGAAGGGGCGGGGGGGCCCAAAGACCCAGTACTTC. It is translated as CASSPTRKGRGGPKTQYF.